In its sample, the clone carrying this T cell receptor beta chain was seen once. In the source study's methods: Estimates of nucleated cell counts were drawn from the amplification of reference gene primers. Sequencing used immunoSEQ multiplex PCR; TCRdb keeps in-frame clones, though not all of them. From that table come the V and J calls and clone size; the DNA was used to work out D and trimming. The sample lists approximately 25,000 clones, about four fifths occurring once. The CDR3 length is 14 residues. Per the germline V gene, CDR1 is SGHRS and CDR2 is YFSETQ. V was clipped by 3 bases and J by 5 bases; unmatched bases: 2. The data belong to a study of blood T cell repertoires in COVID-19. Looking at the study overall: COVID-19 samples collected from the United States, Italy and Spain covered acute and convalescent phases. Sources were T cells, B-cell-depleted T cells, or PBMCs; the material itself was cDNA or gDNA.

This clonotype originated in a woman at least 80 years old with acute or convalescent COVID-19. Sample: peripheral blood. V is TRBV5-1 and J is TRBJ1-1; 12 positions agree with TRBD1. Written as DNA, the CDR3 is TGCGCCAGCAGCTCGGGACAGGGGGCGACTGAAGCTTTCTTT. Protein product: CASSSGQGATEAFF. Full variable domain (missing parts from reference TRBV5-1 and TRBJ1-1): KAGVTQTPRYLIKTRGQQVTLSCSPISGHRSVSWYQQTPGQGLQFLFEYFSETQRNKGNFPGRFSGRQFSNSRSEMNVSTLELGDSALYLCASSSGQGATEAFFGQGTRLTVV.